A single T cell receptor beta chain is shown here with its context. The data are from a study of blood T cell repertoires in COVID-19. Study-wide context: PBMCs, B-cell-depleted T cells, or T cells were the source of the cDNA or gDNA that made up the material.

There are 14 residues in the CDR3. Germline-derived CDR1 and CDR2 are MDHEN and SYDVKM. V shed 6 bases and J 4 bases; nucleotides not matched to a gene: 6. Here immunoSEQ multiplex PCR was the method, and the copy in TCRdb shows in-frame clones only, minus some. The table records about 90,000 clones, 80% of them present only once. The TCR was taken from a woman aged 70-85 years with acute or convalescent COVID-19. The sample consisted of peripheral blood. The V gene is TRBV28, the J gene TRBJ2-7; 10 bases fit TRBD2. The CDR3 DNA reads TGTGCCAGCAGATCAGGACTAGCGGTGTACGAGCAGTACTTC. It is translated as CASRSGLAVYEQYF. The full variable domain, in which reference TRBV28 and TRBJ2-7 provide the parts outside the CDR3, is DVKVTQSSRYLVKRTGEKVFLECVQDMDHENMFWYRQDPGLGLRLIYFSYDVKMKEKGDIPEGYSVSREKKERFSLILESASTNQTSMYLCASRSGLAVYEQYFGPGTRLTVT.